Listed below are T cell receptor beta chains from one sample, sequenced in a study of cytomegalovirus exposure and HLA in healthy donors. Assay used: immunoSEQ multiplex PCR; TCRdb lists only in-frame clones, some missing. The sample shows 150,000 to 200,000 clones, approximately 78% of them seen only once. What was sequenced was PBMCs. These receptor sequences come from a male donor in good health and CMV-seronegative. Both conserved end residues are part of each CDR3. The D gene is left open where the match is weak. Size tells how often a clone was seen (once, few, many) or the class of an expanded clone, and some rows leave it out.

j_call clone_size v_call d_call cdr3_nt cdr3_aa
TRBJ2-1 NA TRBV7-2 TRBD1 TGTGCCAGCAGCCCGGACAGGGGGGCTTACAATGAGCAGTTCTTC CASSPDRGAYNEQFF
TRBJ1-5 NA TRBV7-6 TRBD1 TGTGCCAGCAGCTTAGGACAGGGGGCGAAACAGCCCCAGCATTTT CASSLGQGAKQPQHF
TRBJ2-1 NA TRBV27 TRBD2 TGTGCCAGCAAACTGGGAACCGGGACTAGACGTGAGGAGCAGTTCTTC CASKLGTGTRREEQFF
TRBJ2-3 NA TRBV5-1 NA TGCGCCAGCAGCCCTGGGGCCACATATCCGGGACTTCTCACAGATACGCAGTATTTT CASSPGATYPGLLTDTQYF
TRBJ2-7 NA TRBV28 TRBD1 TGTGCCAGCATTCCGGAGGCAGGGGGCATCGACGAGCAGTACTTC CASIPEAGGIDEQYF
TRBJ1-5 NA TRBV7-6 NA TGTGCCAGCAGCGGACCTCAGGGTGGCGATCAGCCCCAGCATTTT CASSGPQGGDQPQHF
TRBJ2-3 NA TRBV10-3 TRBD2 TGTGCCATCAACGGCGGGGGTCGAACAGATACGCAGTATTTT CAINGGGRTDTQYF
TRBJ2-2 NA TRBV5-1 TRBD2 TGCGCCAGCAGCCCCGGACTAGCGGCTCAATCCGGGGAGCTGTTTTTT CASSPGLAAQSGELFF
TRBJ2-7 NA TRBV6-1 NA TGTGCCAGCACCGATTTAGTCGGTGGCTCCTACGAGCAGTACTTC CASTDLVGGSYEQYF
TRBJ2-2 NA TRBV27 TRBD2 TGTGCCAGCAGGAGGGGGACTAGCGCATACCCGGAAAACACCGGGGAGCTGTTTTTT CASRRGTSAYPENTGELFF
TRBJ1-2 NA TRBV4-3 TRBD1 TGCGCCAGCAGCGTAAATATCCGGGACAGGGCCTATGGCTACACCTTC CASSVNIRDRAYGYTF
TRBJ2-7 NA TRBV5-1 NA TGCGCCAGCAGCTTCGGGGGAGTGGGCGAGCAGTACTTC CASSFGGVGEQYF
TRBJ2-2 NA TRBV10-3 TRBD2 TGTGCCATCAGCAAGGGGGAACTAGCGGAGGACACCGGGGAGCTGTTTTTT CAISKGELAEDTGELFF
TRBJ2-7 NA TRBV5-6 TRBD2 TGTGCCAGCAGCATCGGACTAGGTTCCTACGAGCAGTACTTC CASSIGLGSYEQYF
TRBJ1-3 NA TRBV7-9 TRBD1 TGTTCCAGCAGCCTCCACCCGGGACAGGAGCTTTCTGGAAACACCATATATTTT CSSSLHPGQELSGNTIYF
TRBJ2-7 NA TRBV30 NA TGTGCCTGGTCCGAGCAGGGGTACGAGCAGTACTTC CAWSEQGYEQYF
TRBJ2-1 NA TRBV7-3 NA TGTGCCAGCAGCCTGGGACTTGGAAATCCCTACAATGAGCAGTTCTTC CASSLGLGNPYNEQFF
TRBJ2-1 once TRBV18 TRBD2 TGTGCCAGCTCTCCCCGGACTAGCGGGGGGTACAATGAGCAGTTCTTC CASSPRTSGGYNEQFF
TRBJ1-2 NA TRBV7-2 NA TGTGCCAGCAGCTTAGATGTCCGTGGCTACACCTTC CASSLDVRGYTF
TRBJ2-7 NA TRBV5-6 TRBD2 TGTGCCAGCAGCTTCCTTAGCGGGGGGCCATCCTACGAGCAGTACTTC CASSFLSGGPSYEQYF
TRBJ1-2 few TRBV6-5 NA TGTGCCAGCAGTACCAGGACACGAGCTAACTATGGCTACACCTTC CASSTRTRANYGYTF
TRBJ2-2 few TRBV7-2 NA TGTGCCAGCAGCTTAGTACTAGGGAGGACCGGGGAGCTGTTTTTT CASSLVLGRTGELFF
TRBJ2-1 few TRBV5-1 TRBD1 TGCGCCAGCAGCCTATGGACAGGGGGTAACAATGAGCAGTTCTTC CASSLWTGGNNEQFF
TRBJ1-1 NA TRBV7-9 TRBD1 TGTTCCAGCAGCTGGACAGGGGGCAGGGCTTTCTTT CSSSWTGGRAFF
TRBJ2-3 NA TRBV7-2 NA TGTGCCAGCAGCCCCCGTCCCCGCGGGGATACGCAGTATTTT CASSPRPRGDTQYF
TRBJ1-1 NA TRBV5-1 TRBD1 TGCGCCAGCAGCTTAATGACAGGGCCTACTGAAGCTTTCTTT CASSLMTGPTEAFF
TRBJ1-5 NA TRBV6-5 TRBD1 TGTGCCAGCAGTTACTGGGGACAGGACAATCAGCCCCAGCATTTT CASSYWGQDNQPQHF
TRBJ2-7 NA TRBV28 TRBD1 TGTGCCAGCAGTTTGAGCGGGACAGGGCGATACGAGCAGTACTTC CASSLSGTGRYEQYF
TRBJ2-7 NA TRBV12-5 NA TGTGCTAGACCACGGACACTTCACTACGAGCAGTACTTC CARPRTLHYEQYF
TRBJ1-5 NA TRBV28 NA TGTGCCAGCACCTCTCGGGGGGGCCAGCCCCAGCATTTT CASTSRGGQPQHF
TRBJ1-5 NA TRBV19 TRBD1 TGTGCCAGCCCATGCAGACAGGGGGCCTGGGGAGGCAATCAGCCCCAGCATTTT CASPCRQGAWGGNQPQHF
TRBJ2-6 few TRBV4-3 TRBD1 TGCGCCAGCAGCCCCACAATCGCCGGGACAGGTATAGTCCTGACTTTC CASSPTIAGTGIVLTF
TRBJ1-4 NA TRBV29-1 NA TGCAGCGTTGAAAGTCGGGAGGATCGGGGTGAAAAACTGTTTTTT CSVESREDRGEKLFF
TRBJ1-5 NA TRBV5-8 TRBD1 TGTGCCAGCAGCCGGGACAGGGCGGAGAATCAGCCCCAGCATTTT CASSRDRAENQPQHF
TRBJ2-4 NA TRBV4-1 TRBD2 TGCGCCAGCAGCCAAGGTCTAGCGGGAGGGCCTGGCAAAAACATTCAGTACTTC CASSQGLAGGPGKNIQYF
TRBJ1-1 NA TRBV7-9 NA TGTGCCAGCAGCCCTCAGGGGCAGATAGCTTTCTTT CASSPQGQIAFF
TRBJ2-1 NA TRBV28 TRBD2 TGTGCCAGCAGTAATCCCAGCGGGAGCTCCTACAATGAGCAGTTCTTC CASSNPSGSSYNEQFF
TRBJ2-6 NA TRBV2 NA TGTGCCAGCAGTGAAATAGGGGCGGCCGGGGCCAACGTCCTGACTTTC CASSEIGAAGANVLTF
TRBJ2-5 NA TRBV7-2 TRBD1 TGTGCCAGCAGCTCCTCCGGGACAGAAGAAGAGACCCAGTACTTC CASSSSGTEEETQYF
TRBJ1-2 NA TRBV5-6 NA TGTGCCAGCAAGCCGGAACGGGGGGCCAACTATGGCTACACCTTC CASKPERGANYGYTF
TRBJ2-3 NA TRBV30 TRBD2 TGTGCCTGGAGAGGGGGGACTAGCGGGAGTACAGATACGCAGTATTTT CAWRGGTSGSTDTQYF
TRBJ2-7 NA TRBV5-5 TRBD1 TGTGCCAGCATCAAGACAGGGAATAGTTACGAGCAGTACTTC CASIKTGNSYEQYF
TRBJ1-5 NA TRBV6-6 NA TGTGCCAGCAGTCCCGCGGATAGCAATCAGCCCCAGCATTTT CASSPADSNQPQHF
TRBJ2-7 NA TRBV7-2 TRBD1 TGTGCCAGCAGCTCTTTGGGACAGGGCGGCGACGAGCAGTACTTC CASSSLGQGGDEQYF
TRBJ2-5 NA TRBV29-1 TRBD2 TGCAGCGTTGAGCGGGGGGTGGGGGAGACCCAGTACTTC CSVERGVGETQYF